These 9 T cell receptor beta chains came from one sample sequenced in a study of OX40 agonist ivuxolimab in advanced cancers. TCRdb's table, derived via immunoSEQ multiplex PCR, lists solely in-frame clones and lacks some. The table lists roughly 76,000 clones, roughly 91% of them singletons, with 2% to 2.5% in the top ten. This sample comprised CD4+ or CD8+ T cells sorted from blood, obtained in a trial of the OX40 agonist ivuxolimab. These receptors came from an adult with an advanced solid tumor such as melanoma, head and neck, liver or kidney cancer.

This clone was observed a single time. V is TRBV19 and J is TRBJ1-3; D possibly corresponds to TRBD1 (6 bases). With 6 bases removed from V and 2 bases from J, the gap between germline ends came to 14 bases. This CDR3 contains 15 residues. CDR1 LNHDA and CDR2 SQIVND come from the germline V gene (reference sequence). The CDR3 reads CASSPKGQPGNTIYF. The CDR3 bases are TGTGCCAGTAGCCCTAAGGGACAACCTGGAAACACCATATATTTT. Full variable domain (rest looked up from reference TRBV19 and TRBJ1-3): DGGITQSPKYLFRKEGQNVTLSCEQNLNHDAMYWYRQDPGQGLRLIYYSQIVNDFQKGDIAEGYSVSREKKESFPLTVTSAQKNPTAFYLCASSPKGQPGNTIYFGEGSWLTVV.

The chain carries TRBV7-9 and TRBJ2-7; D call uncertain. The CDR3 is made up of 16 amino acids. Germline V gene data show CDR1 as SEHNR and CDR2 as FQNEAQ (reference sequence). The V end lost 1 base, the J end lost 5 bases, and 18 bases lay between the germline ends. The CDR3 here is CASSLGLEDRRDEQYF. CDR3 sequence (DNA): TGTGCCAGCAGCTTAGGATTAGAGGACCGACGGGACGAGCAGTACTTC.

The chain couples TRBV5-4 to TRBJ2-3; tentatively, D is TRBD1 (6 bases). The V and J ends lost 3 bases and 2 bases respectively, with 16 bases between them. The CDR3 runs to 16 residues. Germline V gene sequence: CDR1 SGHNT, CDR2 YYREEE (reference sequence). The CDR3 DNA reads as TGTGCCAGCAGCTCTCAGGGGTCCTGGCCCACAGATACGCAGTATTTT. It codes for CASSSQGSWPTDTQYF. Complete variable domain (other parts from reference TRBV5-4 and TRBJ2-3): ETGVTQSPTHLIKTRGQQVTLRCSSQSGHNTVSWYQQALGQGPQFIFQYYREEENGRGNFPPRFSGLQFPNYSSELNVNALELDDSALYLCASSSQGSWPTDTQYFGPGTRLTVL.

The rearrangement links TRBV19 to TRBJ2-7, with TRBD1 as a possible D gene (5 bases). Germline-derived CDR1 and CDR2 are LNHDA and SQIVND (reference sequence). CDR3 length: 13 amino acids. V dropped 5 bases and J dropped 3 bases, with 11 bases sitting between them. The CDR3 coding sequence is TGTGCCAGTAGTGATGTGCAGGGCTACGAGCAGTACTTC. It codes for CASSDVQGYEQYF.

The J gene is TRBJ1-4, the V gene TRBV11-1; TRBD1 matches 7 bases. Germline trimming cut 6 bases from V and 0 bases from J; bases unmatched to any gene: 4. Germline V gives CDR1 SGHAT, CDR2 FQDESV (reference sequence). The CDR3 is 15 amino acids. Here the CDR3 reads CASRSTGATNEKLFF. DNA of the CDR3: TGTGCCAGCAGATCTACAGGGGCAACTAATGAAAAACTGTTTTTT.

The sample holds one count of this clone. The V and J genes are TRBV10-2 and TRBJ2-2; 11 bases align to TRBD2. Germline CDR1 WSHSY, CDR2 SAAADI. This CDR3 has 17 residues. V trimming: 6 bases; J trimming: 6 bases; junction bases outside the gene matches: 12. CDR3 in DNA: TGCGCCAGCAGGGGTCCCTCGACTAGCGGGACATCCGGGGAGCTGTTTTTT. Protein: CASRGPSTSGTSGELFF.

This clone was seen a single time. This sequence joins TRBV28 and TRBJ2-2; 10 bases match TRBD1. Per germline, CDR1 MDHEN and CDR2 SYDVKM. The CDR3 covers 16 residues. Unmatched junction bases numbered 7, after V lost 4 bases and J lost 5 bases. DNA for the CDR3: TGTGCCAGCAGTTCACTGCCGGGACAGGGGACCGGGGAGCTGTTTTTT. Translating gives CASSSLPGQGTGELFF.

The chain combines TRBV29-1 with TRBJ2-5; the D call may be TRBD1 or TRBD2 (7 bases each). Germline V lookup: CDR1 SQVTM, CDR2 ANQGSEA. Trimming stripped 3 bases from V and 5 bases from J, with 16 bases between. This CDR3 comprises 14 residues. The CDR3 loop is CSVDGNRGGETQYF. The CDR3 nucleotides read TGCAGCGTTGACGGGAACAGGGGAGGGGAGACCCAGTACTTC.

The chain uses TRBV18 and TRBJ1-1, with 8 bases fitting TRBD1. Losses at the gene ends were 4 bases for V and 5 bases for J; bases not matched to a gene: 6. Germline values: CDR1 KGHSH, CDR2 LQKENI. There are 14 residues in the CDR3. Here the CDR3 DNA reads TGTGCCAGCTCACGACAGGGGCTTGGAACTGAAGCTTTCTTT. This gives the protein CASSRQGLGTEAFF.